This T cell receptor (beta chain) was observed in a study of T cells in tuberculosis. Study-wide findings and caveats: The TCR-beta difference was not significant; alpha differences partly reflected length. Smaller distances to GMM-specific TCRs suggested their expansion in active tuberculosis.

The J segment lost 5 bases and the V segment lost 0 bases, leaving 0 bases of the junction unmatched. Germline V gene sequence: CDR1 SGDLS, CDR2 YYNGEE. This CDR3 comprises 13 residues. The data were produced by immunoSEQ multiplex PCR, yet TCRdb's version contains in-frame clones alone and is incomplete. The sample has about 31,000 clones; around 97% are singletons. Concerning this clone: Its antigen is unidentified.

At study entry, adolescents had tuberculin skin tests and IGRA screening. On average roughly 90,000 T cells per donor were immunosequenced. This chain links TRBV9 with TRBJ1-2; TRBD1 aligns across 8 bases. Sequenced sample: PBMCs. The receptor was isolated from a donor between 5 and 29 years old with latent tuberculosis or without tuberculosis infection. The CDR3 coding sequence is TGTGCCAGCAGCGTAGGGACAGGGTATGGCTACACCTTC. Its protein product is CASSVGTGYGYTF.